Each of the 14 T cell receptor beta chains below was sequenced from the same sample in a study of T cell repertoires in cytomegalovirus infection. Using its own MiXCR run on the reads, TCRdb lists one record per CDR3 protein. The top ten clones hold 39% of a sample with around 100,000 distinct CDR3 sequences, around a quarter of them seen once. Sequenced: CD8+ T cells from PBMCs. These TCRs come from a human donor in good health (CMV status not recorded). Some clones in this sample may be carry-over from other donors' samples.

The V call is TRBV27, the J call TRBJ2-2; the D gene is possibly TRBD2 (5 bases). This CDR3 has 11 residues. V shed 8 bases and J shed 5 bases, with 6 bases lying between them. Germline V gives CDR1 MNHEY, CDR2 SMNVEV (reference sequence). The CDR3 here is CASGRTGELFF. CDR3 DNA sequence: TGTGCCAGCGGGAGAACCGGGGAGCTGTTTTTT.

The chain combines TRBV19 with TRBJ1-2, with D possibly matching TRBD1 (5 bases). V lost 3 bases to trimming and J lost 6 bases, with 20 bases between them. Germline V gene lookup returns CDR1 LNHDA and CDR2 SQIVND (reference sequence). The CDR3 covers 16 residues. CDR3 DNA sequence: TGTGCCAGTAGTATCAACGGGGCTTCGATCCGGCATGGCTACACCTTC. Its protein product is CASSINGASIRHGYTF.

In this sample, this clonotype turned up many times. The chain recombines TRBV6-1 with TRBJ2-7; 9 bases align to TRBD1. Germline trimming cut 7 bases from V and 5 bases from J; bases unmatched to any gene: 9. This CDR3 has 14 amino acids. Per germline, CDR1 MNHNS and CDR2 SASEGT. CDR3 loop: CASINAQGADEQYF. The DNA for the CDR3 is TGTGCCAGCATTAACGCACAGGGGGCGGACGAGCAGTACTTC.

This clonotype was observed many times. CDR3 protein: CASSFAGARDEQYF. CDR3 DNA sequence: TGTGCCAGCAGCTTCGCGGGAGCACGTGACGAGCAGTACTTC. The rearrangement uses TRBV7-8 and TRBJ2-7, with 7 bases that match TRBD2. Looked up from germline, CDR1 is SGHVS and CDR2 is FQNEAQ. The CDR3 covers 14 residues. The V and J ends lost 3 bases and 5 bases, in that order; junction bases with no gene match: 7.

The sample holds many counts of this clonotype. The CDR3 nucleotides read TGTGCCAGCAGCTTAGTTCCGGGGGCAGGGAATGAGCAGTTCTTC. Translation: CASSLVPGAGNEQFF. The V call is TRBV7-8, the J call TRBJ2-1; D is perhaps TRBD1 or TRBD2 (6 bases each). The CDR3 is 15 amino acids. Trimming cost V 1 base and J 7 bases, with 14 bases left between them. Germline-derived CDR1 and CDR2 are SGHVS and FQNEAQ.

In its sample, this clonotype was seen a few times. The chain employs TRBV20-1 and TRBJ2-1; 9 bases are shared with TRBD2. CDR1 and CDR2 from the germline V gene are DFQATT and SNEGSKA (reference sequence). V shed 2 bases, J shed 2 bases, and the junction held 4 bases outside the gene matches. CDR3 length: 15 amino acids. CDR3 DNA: TGCAGTGCTAGACGACTAGCGGATACCTACAATGAGCAGTTCTTC. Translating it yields CSARRLADTYNEQFF.

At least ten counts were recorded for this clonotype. The CDR3 nucleotides read TGTGCCAGCAGCAAGAAATTAGGAGGGACCCACCGAGATAATGAGCAGTTCTTC. It specifies CASSKKLGGTHRDNEQFF. The chain couples TRBV7-9 to TRBJ2-1; weak D call: TRBD2 (6 bases). This CDR3 has 18 amino acids. Germline CDR1 reads SEHNR; CDR2 reads FQNEAQ (reference sequence). V was pared by 5 bases and J by 7 bases, with 27 bases between.

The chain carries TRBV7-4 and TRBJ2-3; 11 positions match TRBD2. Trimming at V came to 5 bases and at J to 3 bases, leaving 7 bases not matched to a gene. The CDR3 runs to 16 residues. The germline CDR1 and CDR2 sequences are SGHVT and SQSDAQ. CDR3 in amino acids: CASSQGLAETTDTQYF. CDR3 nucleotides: TGTGCCAGCAGCCAGGGACTAGCGGAGACTACAGATACGCAGTATTTT.

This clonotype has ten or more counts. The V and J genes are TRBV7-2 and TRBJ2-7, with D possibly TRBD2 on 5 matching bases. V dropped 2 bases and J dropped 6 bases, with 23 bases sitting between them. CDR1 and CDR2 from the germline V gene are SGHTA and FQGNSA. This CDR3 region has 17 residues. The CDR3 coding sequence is TGTGCCAGCAGCTTACCAGCACGGGAACCGACCCTGGGCGAGCAGTACTTC. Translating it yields CASSLPAREPTLGEQYF.

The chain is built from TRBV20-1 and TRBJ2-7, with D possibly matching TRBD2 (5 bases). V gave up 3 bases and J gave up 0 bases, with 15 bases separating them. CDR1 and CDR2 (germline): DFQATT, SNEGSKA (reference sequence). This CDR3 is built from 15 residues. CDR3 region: CSASSPGVSSYEQYF. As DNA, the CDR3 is TGCAGTGCTAGTTCACCCGGGGTTAGCTCCTACGAGCAGTACTTC.

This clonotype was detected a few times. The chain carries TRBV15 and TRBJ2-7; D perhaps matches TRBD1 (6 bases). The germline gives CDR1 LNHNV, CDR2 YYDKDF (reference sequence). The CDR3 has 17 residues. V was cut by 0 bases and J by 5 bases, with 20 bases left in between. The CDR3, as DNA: TGTGCCACCAGCAGAGATTATAAGGCACAGGGAGATGACGAGCAGTACTTC. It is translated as CATSRDYKAQGDDEQYF.

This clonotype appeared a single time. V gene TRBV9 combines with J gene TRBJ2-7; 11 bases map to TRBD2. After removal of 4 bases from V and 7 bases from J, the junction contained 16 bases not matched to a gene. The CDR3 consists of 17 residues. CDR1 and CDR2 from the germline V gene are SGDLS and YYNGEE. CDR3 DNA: TGTGCCAGCAGCCCGGGACTAGCGGAATTTTTACGTAGGGAGCAGTACTTC. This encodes CASSPGLAEFLRREQYF.

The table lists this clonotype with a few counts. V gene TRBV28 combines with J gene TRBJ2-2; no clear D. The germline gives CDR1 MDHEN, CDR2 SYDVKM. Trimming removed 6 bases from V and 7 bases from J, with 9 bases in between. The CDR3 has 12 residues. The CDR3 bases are TGTGCCAGCAGGTCAACTGGCGGGGAGCTGTTTTTT. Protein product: CASRSTGGELFF. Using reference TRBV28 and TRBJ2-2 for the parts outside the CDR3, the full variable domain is DVKVTQSSRYLVKRTGEKVFLECVQDMDHENMFWYRQDPGLGLRLIYFSYDVKMKEKGDIPEGYSVSREKKERFSLILESASTNQTSMYLCASRSTGGELFFGEGSRLTVL.

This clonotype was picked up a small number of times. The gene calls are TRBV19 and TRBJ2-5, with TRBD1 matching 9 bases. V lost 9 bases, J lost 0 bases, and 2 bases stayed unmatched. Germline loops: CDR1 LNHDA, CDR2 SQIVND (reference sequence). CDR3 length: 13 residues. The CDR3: CASRDRDQETQYF. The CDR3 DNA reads TGTGCCAGCCGGGACAGGGACCAAGAGACCCAGTACTTC.